A selection of T cell receptor beta chains follows, all from one sample in a study of cytomegalovirus exposure and HLA in healthy donors. Clones were read by immunoSEQ multiplex PCR, and TCRdb kept only the in-frame ones, dropping some. Among around 190,000 clones listed, under 85% were seen once. The sample was PBMCs. Every receptor here comes from a young woman in good health and CMV-seronegative. CDR3s include the opening cysteine and the closing phenylalanine or tryptophan. Fields, in order: clone size, V gene, D gene, J gene, CDR3 DNA, CDR3 protein. A D gene is named only where the DNA matches it firmly. Expanded clones are given a class, and other clones once, few, many or no size at all.

NA,TRBV5-1,TRBD2,TRBJ2-7,TGCGCCAGCAGCTTGACTAGCGGGAGCGACGAGCAGTACTTC,CASSLTSGSDEQYF
NA,TRBV6-1,NA,TRBJ2-3,TGTGCCAGCAGTGAAAACAGGGTCACAGATACGCAGTATTTT,CASSENRVTDTQYF
few,TRBV21-1,NA,TRBJ2-7,TGTGCCAGCAGCAAGATCGACAGGGCCCAGTCAGGAGAGCAGTACTTC,CASSKIDRAQSGEQYF
NA,TRBV20-1,NA,TRBJ1-1,TGCAGGGGGGCGGGTGATGAAGCTTTCTTT,CRGAGDEAFF
NA,TRBV30,TRBD2,TRBJ2-1,TGTGCCTGGAGTGTTGGGACTAGCGGATCCTACAATGAGCAGTTCTTC,CAWSVGTSGSYNEQFF
NA,TRBV6-5,NA,TRBJ1-6,TGTGCCAGCAGTTACGTTCCCGACGGGGGGAATTCACCCCTCCACTTT,CASSYVPDGGNSPLHF
NA,TRBV5-6,NA,TRBJ2-1,TGTGCCAGCAGCTTGATCAGGAATGAGCAGTTCTTC,CASSLIRNEQFF
NA,TRBV28,NA,TRBJ2-5,TGTGCCAGCAGTTTTCGGCAGGGTAGGGAGACCCAGTACTTC,CASSFRQGRETQYF
few,TRBV30,NA,TRBJ1-3,TGTGCCTGGAGAGGAGGTGGGTCTGGAAACACCATATATTTT,CAWRGGGSGNTIYF
NA,TRBV27,NA,TRBJ2-3,TGTGCCAGCACCCCCACAGGGAAAGATACGCAGTATTTT,CASTPTGKDTQYF
NA,TRBV29-1,TRBD1,TRBJ1-2,TGCAGCGTGTCCCGGGACAGACTCCTCTACACCTTC,CSVSRDRLLYTF
once,TRBV6-1,TRBD1,TRBJ1-1,TGTGCCAGCAGGACAGGGATTCCGAACACTGAAGCTTTCTTT,CASRTGIPNTEAFF
few,TRBV7-9,NA,TRBJ1-6,TGTGCCAGCTCCGTAACGGGGGACTATAATTCACCCCTCCACTTT,CASSVTGDYNSPLHF
NA,TRBV27,TRBD1,TRBJ1-1,TGTGCCAGCAGTCCCTCGACAGGGCTCCCGATTCAAGCTTTCTTT,CASSPSTGLPIQAFF
once,TRBV19,NA,TRBJ2-5,TGTGCCAGTAGTATATCTACAGCACTAGCAAATCAAGAGACCCAGTACTTC,CASSISTALANQETQYF
once,TRBV5-6,TRBD2,TRBJ2-4,TGTGCCAGCAGCTTGCGACTAGCGGGGGACCTAGCCAAAAACATTCAGTACTTC,CASSLRLAGDLAKNIQYF
NA,TRBV18,NA,TRBJ1-2,TGTGCCAGCTCAATTTCCGACTCCCGACTCTACACCTTC,CASSISDSRLYTF
NA,TRBV28,NA,TRBJ1-6,TGTGCCAGCAGCAAAGTTTACCCCCGCCGCGACAGCAATTCACCCCTCCACTTT,CASSKVYPRRDSNSPLHF
NA,TRBV5-6,NA,TRBJ1-4,TGTGCCAGCAGCTTTCAGGGTGGTTCGGTAAAACTGTTTTTT,CASSFQGGSVKLFF
NA,TRBV11-2,NA,TRBJ2-7,TGTGCCAGCAGCTTAGATCCGGGTACCCTCTACGAGCAGTACTTC,CASSLDPGTLYEQYF